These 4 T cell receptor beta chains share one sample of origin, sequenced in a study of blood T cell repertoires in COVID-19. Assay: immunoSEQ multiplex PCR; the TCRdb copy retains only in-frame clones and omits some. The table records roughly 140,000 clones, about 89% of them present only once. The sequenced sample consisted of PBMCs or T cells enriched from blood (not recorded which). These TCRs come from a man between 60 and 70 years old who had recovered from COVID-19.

CDR3 loop: CASSLAEDRGEKLFF. The DNA for the CDR3 is TGTGCCAGCAGCTTAGCGGAAGACAGGGGGGAAAAACTGTTTTTT. This chain joins TRBV7-6 and TRBJ1-4; the match to TRBD1 covers 9 bases. The CDR3 has 15 amino acids. Germline values: CDR1 SGHVS, CDR2 FNYEAQ. V trimming: 0 bases; J trimming: 8 bases; junction bases outside the gene matches: 4.

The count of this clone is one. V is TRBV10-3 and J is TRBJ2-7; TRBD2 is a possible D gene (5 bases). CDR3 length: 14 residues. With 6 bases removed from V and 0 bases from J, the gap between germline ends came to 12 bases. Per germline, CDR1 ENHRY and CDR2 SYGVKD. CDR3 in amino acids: CAIRGVTSSYEQYF. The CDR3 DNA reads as TGTGCCATCAGGGGAGTAACAAGCTCCTACGAGCAGTACTTC.

CDR3 loop: CASSPLPGGRGYTF. CDR3 bases: TGTGCCAGCAGTCCCCTACCAGGGGGCAGAGGCTACACCTTC. The chain has TRBV28 and TRBJ1-2, with 8 bases fitting TRBD1. Germline CDR1 is MDHEN and CDR2 is SYDVKM. The CDR3 runs to 14 residues. Trimming at V came to 5 bases and at J to 8 bases, leaving 10 bases not matched to a gene.

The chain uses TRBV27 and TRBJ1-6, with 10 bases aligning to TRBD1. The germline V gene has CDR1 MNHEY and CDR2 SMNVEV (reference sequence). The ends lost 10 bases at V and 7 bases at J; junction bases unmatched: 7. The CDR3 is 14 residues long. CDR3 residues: CATRQGARNSPLHF. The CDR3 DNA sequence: TGTGCCACCAGACAGGGGGCACGGAATTCACCCCTCCACTTT.